Below are 10 T cell receptor beta chains sequenced from a single sample in a study of blood T cell repertoires in COVID-19. TCRdb's copy holds only in-frame clones and misses some; the assay was immunoSEQ multiplex PCR. The sample lists about 140,000 clones, roughly 87% seen once, with 0.9% to 0.95% in the top ten. Specimen: peripheral blood. These receptors originate from a woman aged 45-65 years with acute or convalescent COVID-19.

The chain carries TRBV5-1 and TRBJ2-3, with 11 bases matching TRBD2. The CDR3 spans 17 residues. Looked up from germline, CDR1 is SGHRS and CDR2 is YFSETQ. Trimming removed 0 bases from V and 2 bases from J; junction bases left unmatched: 5. The chain's CDR3 is CASSLDLAGGLTDTQYF. The DNA for the CDR3 is TGCGCCAGCAGCTTGGATCTAGCGGGGGGACTCACAGATACGCAGTATTTT.

The rearrangement joins TRBV5-1 to TRBJ2-1, with a weak D call TRBD2 (7 bases). V lost 2 bases to trimming and J lost 8 bases, with 17 bases between them. Germline assignment: CDR1 SGHRS and CDR2 YFSETQ. The CDR3 sequence is 15 residues long. The CDR3 loop reads CASSLVRGRDDEQFF. The CDR3 DNA reads as TGCGCCAGCAGCTTAGTGAGGGGGAGGGATGATGAGCAGTTCTTC.

The chain joins TRBV19 to TRBJ1-2, with 9 bases aligning to TRBD1. Trimming removed 5 bases from V and 2 bases from J; junction bases left unmatched: 6. Germline CDR1 is LNHDA and CDR2 is SQIVND (reference sequence). CDR3 length: 15 amino acids. The CDR3 DNA reads as TGTGCCAGTAGTCCCGCCGGGACAGGGAACTATGGCTACACCTTC. It translates to CASSPAGTGNYGYTF.

This clone has just a few counts. This rearrangement joins TRBV4-1 to TRBJ1-5; D not resolved. Between the trimmed V and J ends, which lost 1 base and 6 bases, there was a span of 7 bases. Looked up from germline, CDR1 is MGHRA and CDR2 is YSYEKL. CDR3 length: 13 amino acids. This CDR3 reads CASSQGEFQPQHF. Here the CDR3 DNA reads TGCGCCAGCAGCCAAGGTGAGTTTCAGCCCCAGCATTTT.

This clone was detected once. The chain couples TRBV27 to TRBJ2-3, with 8 bases that match TRBD1. The germline CDR1 and CDR2 sequences are MNHEY and SMNVEV (reference sequence). The trim removed 3 bases at V and 1 base at J, leaving 0 bases unmatched. This CDR3 has 14 amino acids. This CDR3 is CASSLDRGTDTQYF. The CDR3 DNA is TGTGCCAGCAGTTTGGACAGGGGCACAGATACGCAGTATTTT.

The chain recombines TRBV3-1 (or the pseudogene TRBV3-2) with TRBJ2-2, with D perhaps TRBD1 (6 bases). Germline CDR1 and CDR2: LGHDT and YNNKEL (reference sequence). The V and J ends lost 7 bases and 5 bases respectively, with 14 bases between them. This CDR3 is 14 amino acids long. For the CDR3, the DNA is TGTGCCAGCAAAGGGGGAGTAGGGACCGGGGAGCTGTTTTTT. This sequence encodes CASKGGVGTGELFF.

This clone was counted a few times. The chain has TRBV29-1 and TRBJ2-1; 12 bases line up with TRBD2. Germline V gives CDR1 SQVTM, CDR2 ANQGSEA. This CDR3 comprises 14 residues. The trim removed 5 bases at V and 7 bases at J, leaving 6 bases unmatched. The DNA for the CDR3 is TGCAGCGTTAAGACTAGCGGGAGAAGGAATGAGCAGTTCTTC. Protein product: CSVKTSGRRNEQFF.

The V call is TRBV7-2, the J call TRBJ2-2; D perhaps matches TRBD2 (5 bases). This CDR3 has 17 amino acids. V was shortened by 3 bases and J by 8 bases, with 22 bases between the two germline ends. Germline CDR1 reads SGHTA; CDR2 reads FQGNSA. CDR3: CASSFGLALGLSGELFF. Written as DNA, the CDR3 is TGTGCCAGCAGCTTTGGACTCGCGCTGGGTTTATCTGGGGAGCTGTTTTTT.

This rearrangement joins TRBV12-5 to TRBJ1-3; no reliable D call. Trimming removed 3 bases from V and 6 bases from J, with 12 bases in between. From germline, CDR1 is LGHNT and CDR2 FRNRAP. CDR3 size: 14 residues. CDR3 coding DNA: TGTGCTAGTGGTTTCGGGAATACTGAAAACACCATATATTTT. Its translation: CASGFGNTENTIYF.

J is TRBJ1-1 and V is TRBV11-2, with D tentatively TRBD1 (6 bases). The V end lost 4 bases, the J end lost 1 base, and 13 bases lay between the germline ends. The germline V gene encodes CDR1 SGHAT and CDR2 FQNNGV. CDR3 length equals 15 residues. This CDR3 is CASSSLTGSNTEAFF. In DNA form, the CDR3 reads TGTGCCAGCAGCTCCTTGACAGGATCGAACACTGAAGCTTTCTTT.